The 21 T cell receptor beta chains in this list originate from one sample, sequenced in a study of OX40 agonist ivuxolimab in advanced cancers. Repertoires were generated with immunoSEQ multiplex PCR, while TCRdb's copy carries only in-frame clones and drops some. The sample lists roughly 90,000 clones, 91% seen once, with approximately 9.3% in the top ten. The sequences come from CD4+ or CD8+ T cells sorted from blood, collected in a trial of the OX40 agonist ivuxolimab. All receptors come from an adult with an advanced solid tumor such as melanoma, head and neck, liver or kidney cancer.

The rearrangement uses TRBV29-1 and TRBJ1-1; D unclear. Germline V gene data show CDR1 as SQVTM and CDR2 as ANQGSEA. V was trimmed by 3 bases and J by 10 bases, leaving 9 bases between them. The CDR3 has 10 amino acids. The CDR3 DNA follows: TGCAGCGTTGATGCCTCAGGAGCTTTCTTT. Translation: CSVDASGAFF.

CDR3: CASSLPGQLNTEAFF. In DNA form, the CDR3 reads TGTGCCAGCAGCTTACCGGGACAACTGAACACTGAAGCTTTCTTT. The chain links TRBV13 to TRBJ1-1; D perhaps matches TRBD1 (6 bases). V lost 2 bases to trimming and J lost 0 bases, with 10 bases between them. The CDR3 length is 15 residues. Looked up from germline, CDR1 is PRHDT and CDR2 is FYEKMQ (reference sequence).

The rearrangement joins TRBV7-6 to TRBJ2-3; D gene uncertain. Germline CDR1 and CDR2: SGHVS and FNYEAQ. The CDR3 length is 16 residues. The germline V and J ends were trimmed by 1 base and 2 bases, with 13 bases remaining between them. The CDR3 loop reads CASSLDVPGNTDTQYF. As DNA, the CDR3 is TGTGCCAGCAGCTTAGACGTGCCCGGCAACACAGATACGCAGTATTTT. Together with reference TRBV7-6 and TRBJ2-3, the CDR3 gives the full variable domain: GAGVSQSPRYKVTKRGQDVALRCDPISGHVSLYWYRQALGQGPEFLTYFNYEAQQDKSGLPNDRFSAERPEGSISTLTIQRTEQRDSAMYRCASSLDVPGNTDTQYFGPGTRLTVL.

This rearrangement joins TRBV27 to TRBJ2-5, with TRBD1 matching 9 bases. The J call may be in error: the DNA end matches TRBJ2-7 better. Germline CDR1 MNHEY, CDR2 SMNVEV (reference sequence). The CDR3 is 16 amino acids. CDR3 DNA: TGTGCCAGCAGTTTAGACTCCGGGACAGGGTTATACGAGCAGTACTTC. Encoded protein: CASSLDSGTGLYEQYF.

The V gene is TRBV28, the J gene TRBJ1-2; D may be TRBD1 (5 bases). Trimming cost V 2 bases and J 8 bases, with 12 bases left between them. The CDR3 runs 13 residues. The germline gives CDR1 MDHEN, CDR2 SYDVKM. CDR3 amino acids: CASSLPQGRGYTF. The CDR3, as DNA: TGTGCCAGCAGTTTACCCCAGGGTAGGGGCTACACCTTC.

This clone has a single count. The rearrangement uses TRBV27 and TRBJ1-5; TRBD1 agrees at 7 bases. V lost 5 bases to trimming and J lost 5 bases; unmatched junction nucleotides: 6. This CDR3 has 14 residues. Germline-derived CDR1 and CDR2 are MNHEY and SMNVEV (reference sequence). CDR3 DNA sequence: TGTGCCAGCAGTACGTCCAGGGGGGATCAGCCCCAGCATTTT. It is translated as CASSTSRGDQPQHF.

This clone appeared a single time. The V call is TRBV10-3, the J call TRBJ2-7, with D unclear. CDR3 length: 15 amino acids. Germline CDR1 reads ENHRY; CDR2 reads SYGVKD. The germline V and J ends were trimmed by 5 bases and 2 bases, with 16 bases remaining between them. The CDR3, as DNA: TGTGCCATCAGTACCTCTGCACAGAAAACCTACGAGCAGTACTTC. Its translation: CAISTSAQKTYEQYF.

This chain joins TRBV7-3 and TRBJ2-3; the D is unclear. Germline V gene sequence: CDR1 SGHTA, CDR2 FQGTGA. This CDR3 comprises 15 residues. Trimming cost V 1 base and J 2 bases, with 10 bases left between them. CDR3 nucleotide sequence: TGTGCCAGCAGCTTAATAGGCGGAGCCACAGATACGCAGTATTTT. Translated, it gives CASSLIGGATDTQYF. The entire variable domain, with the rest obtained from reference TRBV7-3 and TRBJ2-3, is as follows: GAGVSQTPSNKVTEKGKYVELRCDPISGHTALYWYRQSLGQGPEFLIYFQGTGAADDSGLPNDRFFAVRPEGSVSTLKIQRTERGDSAVYLCASSLIGGATDTQYFGPGTRLTVL.

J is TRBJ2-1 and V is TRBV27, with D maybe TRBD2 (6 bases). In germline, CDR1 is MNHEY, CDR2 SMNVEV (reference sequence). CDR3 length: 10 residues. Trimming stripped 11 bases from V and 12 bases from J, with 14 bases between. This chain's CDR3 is CAAGQLGQFF. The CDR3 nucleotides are TGTGCCGCGGGGCAGTTGGGGCAGTTCTTC.

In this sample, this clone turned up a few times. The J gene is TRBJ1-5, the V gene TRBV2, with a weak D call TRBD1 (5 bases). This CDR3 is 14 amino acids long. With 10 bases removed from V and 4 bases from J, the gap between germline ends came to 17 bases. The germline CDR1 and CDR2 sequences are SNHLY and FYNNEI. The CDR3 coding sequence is TGTGCCACCGTCCAGGGTTCAGGGAATCAGCCCCAGCATTTT. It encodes CATVQGSGNQPQHF.

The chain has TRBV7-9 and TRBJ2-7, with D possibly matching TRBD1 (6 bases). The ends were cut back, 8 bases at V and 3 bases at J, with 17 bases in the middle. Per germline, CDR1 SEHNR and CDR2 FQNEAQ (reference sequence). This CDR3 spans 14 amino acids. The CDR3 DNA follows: TGTGCCAGCGCCCAAGTAGGGGGAATCTACGAGCAGTACTTC. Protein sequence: CASAQVGGIYEQYF.

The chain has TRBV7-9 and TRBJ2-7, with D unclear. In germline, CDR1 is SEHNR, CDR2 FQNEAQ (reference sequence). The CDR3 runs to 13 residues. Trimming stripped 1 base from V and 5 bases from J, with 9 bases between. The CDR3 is CASSLGGSDEQYF. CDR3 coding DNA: TGTGCCAGCAGCTTAGGTGGGTCGGACGAGCAGTACTTC.

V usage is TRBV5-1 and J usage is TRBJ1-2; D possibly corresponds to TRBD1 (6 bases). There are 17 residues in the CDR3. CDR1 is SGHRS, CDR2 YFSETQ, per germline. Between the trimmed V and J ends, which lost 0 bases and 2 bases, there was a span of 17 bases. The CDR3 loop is CASSLDGAVTGNYGYTF. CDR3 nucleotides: TGCGCCAGCAGCTTGGACGGGGCGGTAACAGGGAACTATGGCTACACCTTC.

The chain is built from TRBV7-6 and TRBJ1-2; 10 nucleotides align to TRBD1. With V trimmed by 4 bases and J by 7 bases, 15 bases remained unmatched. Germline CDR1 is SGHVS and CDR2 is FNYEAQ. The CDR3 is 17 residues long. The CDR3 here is CASSSLVGDRGTFGYTF. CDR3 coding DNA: TGTGCCAGCAGCTCCCTGGTTGGGGACAGGGGCACCTTTGGCTACACCTTC.

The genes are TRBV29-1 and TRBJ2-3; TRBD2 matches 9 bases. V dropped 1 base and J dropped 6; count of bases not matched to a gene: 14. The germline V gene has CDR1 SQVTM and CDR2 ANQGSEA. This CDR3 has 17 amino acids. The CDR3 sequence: CSVEGLRAGGGSDTQYF. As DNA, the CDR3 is TGCAGCGTTGAAGGGCTCCGGGCGGGAGGGGGGTCGGATACGCAGTATTTT.

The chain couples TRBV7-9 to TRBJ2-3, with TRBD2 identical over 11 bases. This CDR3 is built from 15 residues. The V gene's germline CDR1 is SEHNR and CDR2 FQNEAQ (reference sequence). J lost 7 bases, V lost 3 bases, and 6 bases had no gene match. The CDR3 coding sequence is TGTGCCAGCAGCTTTACTAGCGGGGGCCCCTATACGCAGTATTTT. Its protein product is CASSFTSGGPYTQYF. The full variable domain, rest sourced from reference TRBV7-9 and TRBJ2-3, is DTGVSQNPRHKITKRGQNVTFRCDPISEHNRLYWYRQTLGQGPEFLTYFQNEAQLEKSRLLSDRFSAERPKGSFSTLEIQRTEQGDSAMYLCASSFTSGGPYTQYFGPGTRLTVL.

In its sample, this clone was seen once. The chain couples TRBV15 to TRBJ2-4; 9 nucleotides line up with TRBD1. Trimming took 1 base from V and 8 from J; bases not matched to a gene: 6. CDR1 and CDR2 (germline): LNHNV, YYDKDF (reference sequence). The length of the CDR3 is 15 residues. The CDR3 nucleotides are TGTGCCACCAGCAGAGCCAGACAGGGGGTGGACATTCAGTACTTC. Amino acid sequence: CATSRARQGVDIQYF.

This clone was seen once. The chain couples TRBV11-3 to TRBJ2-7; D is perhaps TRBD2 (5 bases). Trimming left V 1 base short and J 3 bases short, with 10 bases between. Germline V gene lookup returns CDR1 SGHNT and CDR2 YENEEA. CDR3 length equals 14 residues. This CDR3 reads CASSLGELYYEQYF. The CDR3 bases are TGTGCCAGCAGCTTAGGGGAGCTGTACTACGAGCAGTACTTC.

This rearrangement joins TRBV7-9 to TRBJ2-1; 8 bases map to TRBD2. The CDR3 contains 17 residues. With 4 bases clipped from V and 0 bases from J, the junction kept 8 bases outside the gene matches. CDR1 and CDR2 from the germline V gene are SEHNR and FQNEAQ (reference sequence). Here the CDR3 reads CASSSMQLAASYNEQFF. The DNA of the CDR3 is TGTGCCAGCAGCTCAATGCAACTAGCGGCCTCCTACAATGAGCAGTTCTTC.

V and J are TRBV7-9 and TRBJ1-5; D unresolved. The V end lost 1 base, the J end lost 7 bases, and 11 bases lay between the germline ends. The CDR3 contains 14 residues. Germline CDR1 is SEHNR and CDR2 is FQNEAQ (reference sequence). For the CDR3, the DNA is TGTGCCAGCAGCTTAGGAGGCGGATTACAGCCCCAGCATTTT. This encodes CASSLGGGLQPQHF. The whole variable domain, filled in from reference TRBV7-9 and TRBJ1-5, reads DTGVSQNPRHKITKRGQNVTFRCDPISEHNRLYWYRQTLGQGPEFLTYFQNEAQLEKSRLLSDRFSAERPKGSFSTLEIQRTEQGDSAMYLCASSLGGGLQPQHFGDGTRLSIL.

In DNA form, the CDR3 reads TGTGCCAGCAGTGAAGAGAATAGCGGGAGTTACGAGCAGTACTTC. Translated, it gives CASSEENSGSYEQYF. This sequence joins TRBV6-1 and TRBJ2-7; 9 positions agree with TRBD2. The CDR3 consists of 15 residues. The germline CDR1 and CDR2 sequences are MNHNS and SASEGT. V lost 1 base, J lost 4 bases, and 5 bases stayed unmatched.